This is a list of T cell receptor beta chains from one sample in a study of T cells in Graves' hyperthyroidism and ophthalmopathy. TCRdb recomputed calls from the multiplex PCR reads with MiXCR, one row per CDR3 protein. This sample has more than 550,000 distinct CDR3 sequences, with 15% to 20% found just once. Sequencing was carried out using blood. These receptors were collected from a man between 45 and 60 years old with Graves' hyperthyroidism. The CDR3 runs from the conserved cysteine through the conserved F or W. A D gene is named only where the DNA matches it firmly. Clone size is shown for a subset of rows, as once, few, many or a class of expanded clone.

v_call	clone_size	j_call	d_call	cdr3_nt	cdr3_aa
TRBV30	-	TRBJ1-3	-	TGTGCCTGGAGTTTAGGAGAATCAGGAAACACCATATATTTT	CAWSLGESGNTIYF
TRBV19	many	TRBJ1-4	-	TGTGCCAGTACCTCCGGGGGAGGGCCTGAAAAACTGTTTTTT	CASTSGGGPEKLFF
TRBV20-1	-	TRBJ2-3	-	TGCAGTGCTAACTCCAGGCTGCCCACAGATACGCAGTATTTT	CSANSRLPTDTQYF
TRBV7-9	many	TRBJ2-7	-	TGTGCCAGCAGCTTTTCCACAGGGCGACTCTCCTACGAGCAGTACTTC	CASSFSTGRLSYEQYF
TRBV6-1	-	TRBJ1-1	TRBD1	TGTGCCAGCAGGTTGACAGGGGTTTTCTCTGAAGCTTTCTTT	CASRLTGVFSEAFF
TRBV24-1	many	TRBJ1-1	-	TGTGCCACCAGTGACGCAGGGAAGTTCACTGAAGCTTTCTTT	CATSDAGKFTEAFF
TRBV25-1	-	TRBJ2-3	-	TGTGCCAGCAGTAGGTACACAGATACGCAGTATTTT	CASSRYTDTQYF
TRBV27	many	TRBJ1-1	-	TGTGCCAGCACTTACTCCCCAGGGGTAAACACTGAAGCTTTCTTT	CASTYSPGVNTEAFF
TRBV20-1	many	TRBJ2-4	TRBD2	TGCAGTGCTAGAGATGAGGGGACTAGTTATAGCATTCAGTACTTC	CSARDEGTSYSIQYF
TRBV2	many	TRBJ2-1	-	TGTGCCAGCAGCGAAATAGCGCGGCGTACTAATGAGCAGTTCTTC	CASSEIARRTNEQFF
TRBV6-2/TRBV6-3	-	TRBJ2-7	TRBD2	TGTGCCAGCAGTCCGCGGGGGTTCAACGAGCAGTACTTC	CASSPRGFNEQYF
TRBV19	few	TRBJ1-1	-	TGTGCCAGTAGTATAGGATTGAGCACTGAAGCTTTCTTT	CASSIGLSTEAFF
TRBV19	-	TRBJ1-3	-	TGTGCCAGTAGTGCTGACCTTAACTCTGGAAACACCATATATTTT	CASSADLNSGNTIYF
TRBV2	many	TRBJ1-1	-	TGTGCCAGCATGGTACCCGGGAGCACTGAAGCTTTCTTT	CASMVPGSTEAFF
TRBV28	many	TRBJ1-2	-	TGTGCCAGCAGTTTGGGCGGAGCTAAGGGCTACACCTTC	CASSLGGAKGYTF
TRBV6-1	many	TRBJ1-2	-	TGTGCCAGCAGACAAGGGCATACCGGTAACTATGGCTACACCTTC	CASRQGHTGNYGYTF
TRBV10-3	few	TRBJ2-7	TRBD2	TGTGCCATCAGTGATCCCATAGCGGGAGTTCGGGAGCAGTACTTC	CAISDPIAGVREQYF
TRBV28	many	TRBJ2-2	TRBD2	TGTGCCAGCGGGGGGACTACTACCCCCGGGGAGCTGTTTTTT	CASGGTTTPGELFF
TRBV27	many	TRBJ2-2	-	TGTGCCAGCAGTCCCCAGACGTTCACCGGGGAGCTGTTTTTT	CASSPQTFTGELFF
TRBV6-1	-	TRBJ2-1	TRBD2	TGTGCCAGCAGCGACCTAGCGGGAGCCAATGAGCAGTTCTTC	CASSDLAGANEQFF
TRBV2	many	TRBJ2-3	TRBD2	TGTGCCAGCAGGGGACTAGCGGTTCAGACGCAGTATTTT	CASRGLAVQTQYF
TRBV20-1	-	TRBJ1-5	-	TGCAGTGCTGAGGAAGGGTACTATCAGCCCCAGCATTTT	CSAEEGYYQPQHF
TRBV2	many	TRBJ1-5	-	TGTGCCAGCAGGGTGGGGGACGCCGGCAATCAGCCCCAGCATTTT	CASRVGDAGNQPQHF
TRBV28	many	TRBJ2-2	-	TGTGCCAGCAGTTTAGAACTGGCCAACACCGGGGAGCTGTTTTTT	CASSLELANTGELFF
TRBV29-1	-	TRBJ2-2	-	TGCAGCGTTGAAGATCGGAGGCAGGGGATTGGCACCGGGGAGCTGTTTTTT	CSVEDRRQGIGTGELFF
TRBV10-1	-	TRBJ2-1	TRBD2	TGCGCCAGCAGTGACCCACTAGCGGTGGCCGAGCAGTTCTTC	CASSDPLAVAEQFF
TRBV19	few	TRBJ1-6	TRBD1	TGTGCCAGTAGTGGATTCTGGACAGGGGCCCGTAATTCACCCCTCCACTTT	CASSGFWTGARNSPLHF